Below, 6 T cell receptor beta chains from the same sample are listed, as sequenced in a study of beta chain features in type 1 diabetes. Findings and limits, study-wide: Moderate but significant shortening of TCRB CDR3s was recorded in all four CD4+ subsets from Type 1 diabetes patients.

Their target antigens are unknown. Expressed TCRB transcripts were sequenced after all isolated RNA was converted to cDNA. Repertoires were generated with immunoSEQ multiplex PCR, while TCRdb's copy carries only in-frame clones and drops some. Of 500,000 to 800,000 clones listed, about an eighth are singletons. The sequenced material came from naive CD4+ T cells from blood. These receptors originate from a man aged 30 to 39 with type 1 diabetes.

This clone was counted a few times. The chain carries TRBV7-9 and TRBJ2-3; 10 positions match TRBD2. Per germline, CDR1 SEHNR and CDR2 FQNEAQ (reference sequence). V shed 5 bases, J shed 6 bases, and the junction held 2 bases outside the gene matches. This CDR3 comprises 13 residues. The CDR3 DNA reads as TGTGCCAGCAGCACTAGCGGGGCGGATACGCAGTATTTT. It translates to CASSTSGADTQYF. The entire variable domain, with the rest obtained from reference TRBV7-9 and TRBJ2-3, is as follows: DTGVSQNPRHKITKRGQNVTFRCDPISEHNRLYWYRQTLGQGPEFLTYFQNEAQLEKSRLLSDRFSAERPKGSFSTLEIQRTEQGDSAMYLCASSTSGADTQYFGPGTRLTVL.

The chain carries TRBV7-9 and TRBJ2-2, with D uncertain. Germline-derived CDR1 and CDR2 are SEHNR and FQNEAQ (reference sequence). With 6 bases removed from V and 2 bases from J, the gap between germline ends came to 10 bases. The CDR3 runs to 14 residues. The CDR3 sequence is CASSPGPNTGELFF. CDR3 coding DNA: TGTGCCAGCAGTCCCGGACCTAACACCGGGGAGCTGTTTTTT.

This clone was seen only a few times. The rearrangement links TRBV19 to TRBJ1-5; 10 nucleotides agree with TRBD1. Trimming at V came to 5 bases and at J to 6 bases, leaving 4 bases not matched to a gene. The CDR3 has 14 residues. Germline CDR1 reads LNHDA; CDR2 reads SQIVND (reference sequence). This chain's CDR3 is CASSEGTGVQPQHF. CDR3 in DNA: TGTGCCAGTAGTGAGGGGACAGGGGTTCAGCCCCAGCATTTT.

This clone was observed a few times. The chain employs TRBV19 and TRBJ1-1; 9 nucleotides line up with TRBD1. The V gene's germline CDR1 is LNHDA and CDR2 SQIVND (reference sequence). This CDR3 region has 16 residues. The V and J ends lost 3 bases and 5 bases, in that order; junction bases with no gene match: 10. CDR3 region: CASSMGTGQPGTEAFF. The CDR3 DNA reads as TGTGCCAGTAGTATGGGGACAGGGCAACCTGGAACTGAAGCTTTCTTT.

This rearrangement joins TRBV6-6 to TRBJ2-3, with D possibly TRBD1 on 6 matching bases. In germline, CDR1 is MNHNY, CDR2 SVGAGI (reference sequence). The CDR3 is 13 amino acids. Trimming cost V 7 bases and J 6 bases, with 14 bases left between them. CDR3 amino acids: CASTKQGDDTQYF. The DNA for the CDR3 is TGTGCCAGCACCAAACAGGGAGATGATACGCAGTATTTT.

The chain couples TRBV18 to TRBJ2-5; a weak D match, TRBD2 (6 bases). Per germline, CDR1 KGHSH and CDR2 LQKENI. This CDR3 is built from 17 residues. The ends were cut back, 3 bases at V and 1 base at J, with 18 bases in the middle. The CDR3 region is CASSPNLWRVGQETQYF. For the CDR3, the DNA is TGTGCCAGCTCACCGAATCTTTGGAGGGTAGGCCAAGAGACCCAGTACTTC.